The 16 T cell receptor beta chains in this list originate from one sample, sequenced in a study of blood T cells in healthy people across ages. Using a J-beta primer mix together with a sample-barcoded 5' primer, a second PCR was run for about 6 to 12 cycles. TCRdb re-analysed the 5' RACE reads in MiXCR, keeping a single row per CDR3 protein. The sample lists some 1.5 million distinct CDR3 sequences, approximately 30% seen once, with less than 9.5% in the top ten. The sample comprised blood. The receptor source for this set is a woman younger than 45 in good health.

The J gene is TRBJ2-1, the V gene TRBV12-3 or TRBV12-4; D not resolved. V lost 5 bases, J lost 6 bases, and 14 bases lay in between. This CDR3 is 14 amino acids long. In DNA, the CDR3 is TGTGCCAGCAGTATTAGGTGGATAGCCAATGAGCAGTTCTTC. Translating gives CASSIRWIANEQFF.

Concerning this clonotype itself: A read error may produce the germline difference seen at one junction end. The CDR3 DNA reads as TGTGCCAGCAGCTTAGCCGGGACAGGGGACTACGAGCAGTGCTTC. This translates into CASSLAGTGDYEQCF. This rearrangement joins TRBV7-2 to TRBJ2-7; 10 bases align to TRBD1. The CDR3 is 15 amino acids. Per germline, CDR1 SGHTA and CDR2 FQGNSA.

The CDR3 loop is CASTTREGTHNEQFF. The CDR3 bases are TGCGCCAGCACCACTAGGGAAGGTACCCACAATGAGCAGTTCTTC. The rearrangement uses TRBV23-1 and TRBJ2-1; D might be TRBD2 (5 bases). TRBV23-1 falls under the ORF class, with uncertain function. The V and J ends lost 7 bases and 5 bases respectively, with 18 bases between them. The CDR3 contains 15 residues.

This clonotype has more than one count but fewer than ten. The chain recombines TRBV9 with TRBJ2-3; the D gene could be TRBD1 or TRBD2 (5 bases each). The V gene's germline CDR1 is SGDLS and CDR2 YYNGEE. V gave up 4 bases and J gave up 0 bases, with 15 bases separating them. The CDR3 has 16 residues. The CDR3 protein is CASSPPHRRSTDTQYF. CDR3 sequence (DNA): TGTGCCAGCAGCCCCCCCCACAGGAGGAGCACAGATACGCAGTATTTT.

V and J are TRBV5-1 and TRBJ2-7; D is perhaps TRBD1 (6 bases). Trimming took off 4 bases at V and 7 bases at J, with 15 bases between the two ends. Germline lookup yields CDR1 SGHRS and CDR2 YFSETQ. This CDR3 region has 13 residues. CDR3 loop: CASSAVRGGEQYF. The CDR3 region has the DNA TGCGCCAGCAGCGCGGTCAGGGGCGGGGAGCAGTACTTC.

Only a few counts were recorded for this clonotype. The V and J genes are TRBV5-1 and TRBJ2-7, with 7 bases fitting TRBD1. The CDR3 runs to 14 residues. Germline V gene lookup returns CDR1 SGHRS and CDR2 YFSETQ. J was trimmed by 5 bases and V by 3 bases; bases with no gene match: 8. The CDR3 loop reads CASSYTGVGDEQYF. CDR3 bases: TGCGCCAGCAGCTACACAGGGGTCGGTGACGAGCAGTACTTC. The full variable domain, rest sourced from reference TRBV5-1 and TRBJ2-7, is KAGVTQTPRYLIKTRGQQVTLSCSPISGHRSVSWYQQTPGQGLQFLFEYFSETQRNKGNFPGRFSGRQFSNSRSEMNVSTLELGDSALYLCASSYTGVGDEQYFGPGTRLTVT.

This clonotype showed up just a few times. The genes are TRBV20-1 and TRBJ1-2; D gene unclear. From germline, CDR1 is DFQATT and CDR2 SNEGSKA (reference sequence). V lost 0 bases, J lost 4 bases, and 15 bases lay in between. The CDR3 length is 15 residues. For the CDR3, the DNA is TGCAGTGCTAGAGATACGTCCCCTGTCGGCTATGGCTACACCTTC. Its protein product is CSARDTSPVGYGYTF.

This clonotype was counted ten times or more. The V call is TRBV25-1, the J call TRBJ2-7; maybe TRBD2 (5 bases). V lost 8 bases and J lost 6, with 20 bases in between. In germline, CDR1 is MGHDK, CDR2 SYGVNS. The CDR3 is 14 amino acids. CDR3 region: CASGPSDGKVEQYF. The CDR3 DNA follows: TGTGCCAGCGGGCCCTCGGACGGGAAGGTCGAGCAGTACTTC.

V is TRBV5-1 and J is TRBJ1-2; 8 bases match TRBD1. The V segment lost 4 bases and the J segment 4 bases; nucleotides outside the gene matches: 12. CDR1 and CDR2 (germline): SGHRS, YFSETQ. The CDR3 is 16 residues long. The CDR3, as DNA: TGCGCCAGCAGCGGATCATCTACAGGGGGAAGCTATGGCTACACCTTC. Protein product: CASSGSSTGGSYGYTF.

This clonotype has only one observation. A much bigger clone sits one base away, suggesting this may be a read error. The CDR3: CASTCAGSLYEQYF. CDR3 bases: TGTGCCAGCACCTGCGCCGGGAGCCTCTACGAGCAGTACTTC. The chain has TRBV5-5 and TRBJ2-5, with D perhaps matching TRBD2 (6 bases). With the DNA end fitting TRBJ2-7 better, the J assignment may be wrong. Per the germline V gene, CDR1 is SGHKS and CDR2 is YYEKEE (reference sequence). CDR3 length equals 14 residues.

This clonotype occurred many times. The chain joins TRBV7-9 to TRBJ2-5; no clear D gene. This CDR3 comprises 13 residues. Germline CDR1 and CDR2: SEHNR and FQNEAQ (reference sequence). Trimming stripped 1 base from V and 7 bases from J, with 10 bases between. The CDR3 DNA follows: TGTGCCAGCAGCTTAGGGCTACCGGGGACCCAGTACTTC. Its translation: CASSLGLPGTQYF.

To note about this clonotype: One junction end does not reproduce the germline sequence, and a read error may be involved. This chain joins TRBV7-2 and TRBJ2-7; the D gene is possibly TRBD2 (5 bases). Germline-derived CDR1 and CDR2 are SGHTA and FQGNSA. This CDR3 has 13 amino acids. The CDR3 here is CANSLAPSGEQYF. The CDR3 DNA reads as TGTGCCAACAGCTTAGCGCCCAGTGGCGAGCAGTACTTC.

The V call is TRBV4-3, the J call TRBJ1-6, with D unclear. V was clipped by 1 base and J by 0 bases, with 7 bases between them. Germline values: CDR1 LGHNA, CDR2 YSLEER. The CDR3 is 16 amino acids. CDR3 region: CASSQALSSYNSPLHF. CDR3 coding DNA: TGCGCCAGCAGCCAAGCCTTGAGCTCCTATAATTCACCCCTCCACTTT.

A word on this clonotype: Mismatch with germline at one junction end may stem from a read error. The chain uses TRBV6-6 and TRBJ2-1, with D uncertain. The CDR3 has 13 residues. Germline V lookup: CDR1 MNHNY, CDR2 SVGAGI (reference sequence). The CDR3 region is CTSSYTERSEQFF. CDR3 bases: TGTACCAGCAGTTACACCGAGAGAAGTGAGCAGTTCTTC.

In regard to this clonotype: This sequence may be a read error, since a much larger clone differs from it by one base. The genes are TRBV10-3 and TRBJ2-5; D perhaps matches TRBD1 (5 bases). The CDR3 runs to 13 residues. The V gene's germline CDR1 is ENHRY and CDR2 SYGVKD. The CDR3 protein is CAIRELQEETQYF. As DNA, the CDR3 is TGTGCCATCCGTGAACTACAGGAGGAGACCCAGTACTTC.

This chain joins TRBV9 and TRBJ2-6, with D perhaps TRBD2 (6 bases). Between the trimmed V and J ends, which lost 3 bases and 0 bases, there was a span of 10 bases. CDR3 length equals 16 residues. Germline V gives CDR1 SGDLS, CDR2 YYNGEE. The CDR3 spells CASSAGLFSGANVLTF. CDR3 bases: TGTGCCAGCAGCGCGGGACTTTTCTCTGGGGCCAACGTCCTGACTTTC.